This passage covers 15 T cell receptor beta chains from one sample sequenced in a study of technical replicates of blood from four donors. Sequencing used immunoSEQ multiplex PCR; TCRdb keeps in-frame clones, though not all of them. The sample yields 10,000 to 12,000 clones, about 95% seen once. The sample was PBMCs. The source of these receptors is a human donor in good health.

The rearrangement links TRBV28 to TRBJ2-7, with a possible D match to TRBD2 (6 bases). With 6 bases removed from V and 3 bases from J, the gap between germline ends came to 15 bases. Germline V lookup: CDR1 MDHEN, CDR2 SYDVKM. The length of the CDR3 is 14 residues. CDR3: CASSLGDSFYEQYF. The CDR3 DNA reads TGTGCCAGCAGCCTAGGGGACTCTTTCTACGAGCAGTACTTC.

This chain links TRBV2 with TRBJ2-7, with no clear D. Trimming removed 8 bases from V and 6 bases from J, with 20 bases in between. Looked up from germline, CDR1 is SNHLY and CDR2 is FYNNEI. The CDR3 is 14 residues long. This CDR3 reads CASYLGSTASEQYF. CDR3 nucleotide sequence: TGTGCCAGCTATTTGGGCTCAACGGCGTCCGAGCAGTACTTC.

The chain joins TRBV2 to TRBJ2-5; the match to TRBD2 covers 12 bases. J was trimmed by 1 base and V by 7 bases; bases with no gene match: 4. Germline V gene data show CDR1 as SNHLY and CDR2 as FYNNEI. The CDR3 has 15 residues. For the CDR3, the DNA is TGTGCCAGCAAACTACTAGCGGGAGGCCAAGAGACCCAGTACTTC. It yields the protein CASKLLAGGQETQYF.

J is TRBJ1-1 and V is TRBV6-6; 10 nucleotides align to TRBD1. The CDR3 is made up of 14 amino acids. J gave up 2 bases and V 5 bases, and 2 bases lay outside the gene matches. Germline V CDR1 and CDR2: MNHNY, SVGAGI (reference sequence). The CDR3 bases are TGTGCCAGCAGTGGGACAGGGGTTAACACTGAAGCTTTCTTT. This gives the protein CASSGTGVNTEAFF.

V gene TRBV4-2 combines with J gene TRBJ1-1; D is uncertain. Germline values: CDR1 LGHNA, CDR2 YNFKEQ. Between the trimmed V and J ends, which lost 4 bases and 1 base, there was a span of 13 bases. The CDR3 runs to 15 residues. CDR3 DNA sequence: TGTGCCAGCAGCCTTAGTAGCACCCGGAACACTGAAGCTTTCTTT. This codes for CASSLSSTRNTEAFF.

The chain is built from TRBV18 and TRBJ1-5; 12 bases map to TRBD1. In germline, CDR1 is KGHSH, CDR2 LQKENI. The V segment lost 4 bases and the J segment 6 bases; nucleotides outside the gene matches: 4. This CDR3 region has 15 residues. Here the CDR3 DNA reads TGTGCCAGCTCACAAGGGACAGGGGGCTCTCAGCCCCAGCATTTT. It codes for CASSQGTGGSQPQHF.

This chain links TRBV11-1 with TRBJ2-1, with 11 bases fitting TRBD2. CDR3 length: 15 amino acids. J lost 7 bases, V lost 6 bases, and 8 bases had no gene match. Germline lookup yields CDR1 SGHAT and CDR2 FQDESV (reference sequence). The CDR3 sequence: CASSNLAGGRNEQFF. CDR3 coding DNA: TGTGCCAGCAGTAACTTAGCGGGAGGGCGAAATGAGCAGTTCTTC.

This clone appeared once. The chain combines TRBV19 with TRBJ1-2; the D is unclear. Deletions cut 5 bases from V and 8 bases from J, with 21 bases between. Per germline, CDR1 LNHDA and CDR2 SQIVND (reference sequence). CDR3 length equals 15 residues. The DNA of the CDR3 is TGTGCCAGTAGTCCCAGATTAAGGCCCGCGGGCGGCTACACCTTC. Protein: CASSPRLRPAGGYTF.

The CDR3 loop reads CASSALRGGKGNTEAFF. CDR3 nucleotide sequence: TGTGCCAGCAGCGCCCTTCGCGGCGGGAAAGGGAACACTGAAGCTTTCTTT. This chain joins TRBV5-6 and TRBJ1-1; no clear D gene. The CDR3 has 17 residues. CDR1 is SGHDT and CDR2 is YYEEEE in the germline V gene. Trimming removed 4 bases at V and 1 base at J, with 20 bases between.

The V and J genes are TRBV30 and TRBJ2-2; D uncertain. The length of the CDR3 is 14 residues. From germline, CDR1 is GTSNPN and CDR2 SVGIG (reference sequence). V lost 0 bases and J 5 bases, leaving 10 bases between the germline ends. The CDR3 bases are TGTGCCTGGAGTGTATCAGGCTTAACCGGGGAGCTGTTTTTT. This gives the protein CAWSVSGLTGELFF.

The rearrangement links TRBV9 to TRBJ1-4; D not certain. The V gene's germline CDR1 is SGDLS and CDR2 YYNGEE. The V end lost 4 bases, the J end lost 8 bases, and 12 bases lay between the germline ends. The CDR3 extends over 13 amino acids. CDR3 region: CASSRTPGEKLFF. The DNA for the CDR3 is TGTGCCAGCAGCCGAACTCCGGGGGAAAAACTGTTTTTT.

The rearrangement uses TRBV5-1 and TRBJ2-1; the match to TRBD2 covers 9 bases. The CDR3 runs to 16 residues. V was clipped by 0 bases and J by 7 bases; unmatched bases: 8. The V gene's germline CDR1 is SGHRS and CDR2 YFSETQ. The CDR3 loop reads CASSLASGIRRNEQFF. CDR3 in DNA: TGCGCCAGCAGCTTGGCTAGCGGGATCAGGCGGAATGAGCAGTTCTTC.

The chain links TRBV6-1 to TRBJ2-3, with TRBD1 as a possible D gene (5 bases). The CDR3 sequence is 14 residues long. CDR1 and CDR2 from the germline V gene are MNHNS and SASEGT. Between the trimmed V and J ends, which lost 4 bases and 0 bases, there was a span of 8 bases. CDR3 amino acids: CASSGGGSTDTQYF. CDR3 in DNA: TGTGCCAGCAGTGGGGGCGGCAGCACAGATACGCAGTATTTT.

The rearrangement links TRBV6-5 to TRBJ1-2; maybe TRBD1 (6 bases). Trimming shortened V by 7 bases and J by 4 bases, and 16 bases separated the two germline ends. CDR1 is MNHEY, CDR2 SVGAGI, per germline. The CDR3 is 14 amino acids. The CDR3 nucleotides read TGTGCCAGCACCCGAACGACAGGTTCCTATGGCTACACCTTC. Residues: CASTRTTGSYGYTF.

In DNA form, the CDR3 reads TGTGCCAGCAGCCCCAAGGGGGAAGGAGGCTATGGCTACACCTTC. It yields the protein CASSPKGEGGYGYTF. The chain uses TRBV27 and TRBJ1-2; possibly TRBD1 for D (6 bases). The CDR3 totals 15 residues. In germline, CDR1 is MNHEY, CDR2 SMNVEV (reference sequence). Trimming shortened V by 6 bases and J by 4 bases, and 18 bases separated the two germline ends.